These 29 T cell receptor beta chains came from one sample sequenced in a study of cytomegalovirus exposure and HLA in healthy donors. The PCR made use of 60 Vbeta and 13 Jbeta primers. Sequenced by immunoSEQ multiplex PCR; TCRdb stores in-frame clones only, minus some. This listing includes under 45,000 clones. Sequenced material: PBMCs. The receptors originated from a male donor in good health and CMV-seronegative.

The chain combines TRBV6-1 with TRBJ2-3; unclear D gene. Trimming shortened V by 3 bases and J by 0 bases, and 10 bases separated the two germline ends. CDR1 is MNHNS and CDR2 is SASEGT in the germline V gene. This CDR3 is 15 amino acids long. CDR3 in DNA: TGTGCCAGCAGTGACCTCGGGTCTAGCACAGATACGCAGTATTTT. Its protein product is CASSDLGSSTDTQYF.

The J gene is TRBJ1-4, the V gene TRBV11-2; TRBD1 is a possible D gene (6 bases). The CDR3 totals 19 residues. The germline V and J ends were trimmed by 5 bases and 7 bases, with 29 bases remaining between them. The germline CDR1 and CDR2 sequences are SGHAT and FQNNGV. Here the CDR3 DNA reads TGTGCCAGCAGCCCCTACACCGGGACAAAAAGGGATACGGGTGAAAAACTGTTTTTT. The encoded protein is CASSPYTGTKRDTGEKLFF.

This sequence joins TRBV2 and TRBJ1-4, with 7 bases identical to TRBD1. The CDR3 loop spans 15 amino acids. The germline CDR1 and CDR2 sequences are SNHLY and FYNNEI. Trimming at V came to 6 bases and at J to 7 bases, leaving 11 bases not matched to a gene. The chain's CDR3 is CASRERGQRGEKLFF. The CDR3 DNA reads TGTGCCAGCAGAGAGAGGGGACAGAGGGGTGAAAAACTGTTTTTT.

The chain has TRBV28 and TRBJ1-1; 7 bases fit TRBD1. V trimming: 6 bases; J trimming: 0 bases; junction bases outside the gene matches: 7. Germline V lookup: CDR1 MDHEN, CDR2 SYDVKM. This CDR3 has 15 residues. The CDR3 bases are TGTGCCAGCAGGAGAGGGGACAGCATGAACACTGAAGCTTTCTTT. This encodes CASRRGDSMNTEAFF. Full variable domain (missing parts from reference TRBV28 and TRBJ1-1): DVKVTQSSRYLVKRTGEKVFLECVQDMDHENMFWYRQDPGLGLRLIYFSYDVKMKEKGDIPEGYSVSREKKERFSLILESASTNQTSMYLCASRRGDSMNTEAFFGQGTRLTVV.

The chain recombines TRBV5-4 with TRBJ1-1; D may be TRBD1 (5 bases). Germline-derived CDR1 and CDR2 are SGHNT and YYREEE (reference sequence). The V and J ends lost 4 bases and 2 bases respectively, with 9 bases between them. The CDR3 contains 13 residues. CDR3 coding DNA: TGTGCCAGCAGCCCAGGGACTAACACTGAAGCTTTCTTT. This gives the protein CASSPGTNTEAFF.

The rearrangement uses TRBV13 and TRBJ2-7, with a tentative D call TRBD1 (6 bases). The CDR3 has 13 amino acids. Trimming took 5 bases from V and 5 from J, leaving 13 bases between them. Germline values: CDR1 PRHDT, CDR2 FYEKMQ (reference sequence). The CDR3 protein is CASSPGRGDEQYF. The CDR3 DNA follows: TGTGCCAGCAGCCCCGGCAGGGGCGACGAGCAGTACTTC.

This chain links TRBV6-1 with TRBJ2-5; 7 bases match TRBD2. Matching the DNA end better, TRBJ2-7 makes the J call doubtful. The CDR3 extends over 15 amino acids. Germline V lookup: CDR1 MNHNS, CDR2 SASEGT. The CDR3 sequence is CASNVGEGGAYEQYF. The DNA of the CDR3 is TGTGCCAGCAACGTTGGGGAGGGCGGGGCCTACGAGCAGTACTTC.

V gene TRBV30 combines with J gene TRBJ1-5, with D perhaps TRBD1 (6 bases). V was shortened by 3 bases and J by 6 bases, with 15 bases between the two germline ends. The CDR3 contains 14 residues. Per the germline V gene, CDR1 is GTSNPN and CDR2 is SVGIG (reference sequence). The CDR3 DNA reads as TGTGCCTGGAGCGAAGGTAGGGGGGGTCAGCCCCAGCATTTT. It encodes CAWSEGRGGQPQHF. The entire variable domain, with the rest obtained from reference TRBV30 and TRBJ1-5, is as follows: SQTIHQWPATLVQPVGSPLSLECTVEGTSNPNLYWYRQAAGRGLQLLFYSVGIGQISSEVPQNLSASRPQDRQFILSSKKLLLSDSGFYLCAWSEGRGGQPQHFGDGTRLSIL.

Comments on this clone: One junction end disagrees with the germline gene, perhaps due to a read error. Other DNA variants within this sample encode the same CDR3. DNA for the CDR3: TGCGCCAGCAGAGGACAGGGCGGCTACGAGCAATACTTC. As protein: CASRGQGGYEQYF. The rearrangement joins TRBV5-1 to TRBJ2-7; TRBD1 agrees at 8 bases. Per the germline V gene, CDR1 is SGHRS and CDR2 is YFSETQ. The CDR3 runs to 13 residues.

Points on this clone: The junction shows a germline mismatch at one end, possibly a read error. The V gene is TRBV6-1, the J gene TRBJ2-7, with 7 positions matching TRBD2. The CDR3 contains 14 residues. Germline CDR1 is MNHNS and CDR2 is SASEGT. CDR3: CASSAGTTSSEQYF. The CDR3 DNA is TGTGCCAGCAGTGCGGGGACTACCTCCTCCGAGCAGTACTTC.

This rearrangement joins TRBV4-1 to TRBJ2-2, with 10 bases aligning to TRBD1. The V segment lost 2 bases and the J segment 5 bases; nucleotides outside the gene matches: 8. Germline V gene lookup returns CDR1 MGHRA and CDR2 YSYEKL. This CDR3 comprises 17 residues. Here the CDR3 reads CASSQSGTGAVTGELFF. The CDR3 DNA follows: TGCGCCAGCAGCCAAAGTGGGACAGGGGCTGTAACCGGGGAGCTGTTTTTT.

The chain has TRBV5-6 and TRBJ1-3; D possibly corresponds to TRBD1 (5 bases). The germline gives CDR1 SGHDT, CDR2 YYEEEE. The CDR3 runs 14 residues. The V end was cut by 4 bases, the J end by 2 bases, with 10 bases between. CDR3 nucleotide sequence: TGTGCCAGCAGCCTGGACATGGCTGGAAACACCATATATTTT. Translated: CASSLDMAGNTIYF.

The chain employs TRBV7-2 and TRBJ1-2; D perhaps matches TRBD1 (5 bases). CDR3 length equals 14 residues. The V gene's germline CDR1 is SGHTA and CDR2 FQGNSA. The ends were cut back, 6 bases at V and 5 bases at J, with 16 bases in the middle. The CDR3 spells CASSTRWGGYGYTF. The CDR3 DNA follows: TGTGCCAGCAGTACCAGGTGGGGGGGATATGGCTACACCTTC.

The CDR3 DNA follows: TGTGCCAGCAGGGGGACAGCCGGAGGAGGCAATGAGCAGTTCTTC. Translated, it gives CASRGTAGGGNEQFF. This chain joins TRBV2 and TRBJ2-1; 7 nucleotides align to TRBD1. Trimming cost V 6 bases and J 6 bases; bases outside gene matches: 11. CDR1 is SNHLY and CDR2 is FYNNEI in the germline V gene. The CDR3 is made up of 15 amino acids.

The genes are TRBV25-1 and TRBJ2-7; D is ambiguous. In germline, CDR1 is MGHDK, CDR2 SYGVNS. Trimming shortened V by 8 bases and J by 2 bases, and 13 bases separated the two germline ends. This CDR3 spans 13 amino acids. This chain's CDR3 is CASARPDTYEQYF. CDR3 DNA: TGTGCCAGCGCTAGACCCGATACCTACGAGCAGTACTTC.

Points on this clone: At one end, the junction sequence differs from germline, possibly due to a read error. This rearrangement joins TRBV11-3 to TRBJ2-2, with 9 bases lining up with TRBD1. The CDR3 has 16 amino acids. The germline V gene encodes CDR1 SGHNT and CDR2 YENEEA. This CDR3 is CASSPPGQGLTRELFF. The CDR3 DNA reads as TGTGCCAGCAGCCCGCCGGGACAGGGCCTCACCAGGGAGCTGTTTTTT.

The chain combines TRBV9 with TRBJ2-3; TRBD2 matches at 9 bases. The CDR3 sequence is 14 residues long. Germline V lookup: CDR1 SGDLS, CDR2 YYNGEE. V shed 4 bases, J shed 6 bases, and the junction held 6 bases outside the gene matches. The CDR3 spells CASSPRTSEDTQYF. The CDR3 DNA follows: TGTGCCAGCAGCCCAAGGACTAGCGAGGATACGCAGTATTTT.

The V and J genes are TRBV2 and TRBJ1-1; D not resolved. Germline V gene sequence: CDR1 SNHLY, CDR2 FYNNEI. Trimming removed 7 bases at V and 1 base at J, with 19 bases between. The CDR3 contains 16 residues. CDR3 in amino acids: CASTQTAGYANTEAFF. The CDR3 DNA is TGTGCCAGCACCCAAACGGCGGGATACGCGAACACTGAAGCTTTCTTT.

This chain uses TRBV18 with TRBJ2-7, with 8 bases lining up with TRBD1. From germline, CDR1 is KGHSH and CDR2 LQKENI. The CDR3 contains 15 residues. V lost 2 bases to trimming and J lost 7 bases; unmatched junction nucleotides: 10. The CDR3 nucleotides read TGTGCCAGCTCACCAGGTGGCAGGGGGCTGGGGGAGCAGTACTTC. The encoded protein is CASSPGGRGLGEQYF.

The chain joins TRBV4-1 to TRBJ1-6; TRBD1 matches at 9 bases. The CDR3 runs to 14 residues. From germline, CDR1 is MGHRA and CDR2 YSYEKL. With V trimmed by 0 bases and J by 10 bases, 1 base remained unmatched. CDR3 in amino acids: CASSQDTGGSPLHF. DNA for the CDR3: TGCGCCAGCAGCCAAGATACAGGGGGCTCACCCCTCCACTTT.

This chain uses TRBV10-2 with TRBJ1-2, with D possibly TRBD1 on 5 matching bases. Trimming took off 0 bases at V and 8 bases at J, with 22 bases between the two ends. From germline, CDR1 is WSHSY and CDR2 SAAADI. The CDR3 is 17 amino acids. Here the CDR3 DNA reads TGCGCCAGCAGTGAGTCGACTCTTGGATCAGGGATGGCAGGCTACACCTTC. It is translated as CASSESTLGSGMAGYTF.

The chain has TRBV30 and TRBJ1-6; D not certain. The V end was cut by 2 bases, the J end by 9 bases, with 11 bases between. CDR1 GTSNPN and CDR2 SVGIG come from the germline V gene (reference sequence). This CDR3 is built from 13 residues. The CDR3 DNA is TGTGCCTGGAGTCCCCCTCTTCGTTCACCCCTCCACTTT. It is translated as CAWSPPLRSPLHF.

The CDR3 here is CASSVGTEETQYF. For the CDR3, the DNA is TGTGCCAGCAGCGTCGGTACGGAGGAGACCCAGTACTTC. The genes are TRBV9 and TRBJ2-5, with no clear D. This CDR3 is built from 13 residues. V lost 2 bases and J lost 5, with 10 bases in between. Germline-derived CDR1 and CDR2 are SGDLS and YYNGEE.

The gene calls are TRBV29-1 and TRBJ1-1; 10 bases are a match to TRBD1. The CDR3 covers 15 residues. V was pared by 3 bases and J by 0 bases, with 4 bases of the junction left unmatched. Germline V gene lookup returns CDR1 SQVTM and CDR2 ANQGSEA. The CDR3 DNA reads TGCAGCGTTGAGGAGACAGGGGGCATGAACACTGAAGCTTTCTTT. Protein sequence: CSVEETGGMNTEAFF.

The J gene is TRBJ2-5, the V gene TRBV4-1, with TRBD1 matching 10 bases. Losses at the gene ends were 0 bases for V and 1 base for J; bases not matched to a gene: 5. The CDR3 consists of 17 residues. CDR1 and CDR2 (germline): MGHRA, YSYEKL. CDR3 loop: CASSQEIGQGVQETQYF. The CDR3 DNA reads TGCGCCAGCAGCCAAGAAATCGGACAGGGGGTCCAAGAGACCCAGTACTTC.

The rearrangement links TRBV7-9 to TRBJ2-2, with 9 positions matching TRBD2. The CDR3 contains 14 residues. CDR1 and CDR2 from the germline V gene are SEHNR and FQNEAQ (reference sequence). After removal of 2 bases from V and 6 bases from J, the junction contained 1 base not matched to a gene. The CDR3 is CASSLLAGAGELFF. CDR3 in DNA: TGTGCCAGCAGCTTATTAGCGGGGGCCGGGGAGCTGTTTTTT.

The chain links TRBV6-6 to TRBJ1-6; TRBD1 might be the D (6 bases). The CDR3 sequence is 13 residues long. Germline V gene data show CDR1 as MNHNY and CDR2 as SVGAGI (reference sequence). Trimming removed 5 bases at V and 11 bases at J, with 13 bases between. CDR3 region: CASSGIGGAPLHF. The CDR3 DNA reads as TGTGCCAGCAGTGGGATAGGGGGGGCACCCCTCCACTTT.

The chain carries TRBV2 and TRBJ1-2; D unresolved. The germline V gene has CDR1 SNHLY and CDR2 FYNNEI. This CDR3 has 15 amino acids. Trimming cost V 3 bases and J 6 bases, with 17 bases left between them. The CDR3 protein is CASSEVGRSLDGYTF. CDR3 coding DNA: TGTGCCAGCAGTGAGGTCGGTCGGAGCCTGGATGGCTACACCTTC.

The J gene is TRBJ2-7, the V gene TRBV7-8; the match to TRBD1 covers 10 bases. The CDR3 runs 12 residues. V lost 11 bases to trimming and J lost 8 bases; unmatched junction nucleotides: 9. Germline V gene sequence: CDR1 SGHVS, CDR2 FQNEAQ. The chain's CDR3 is CASRDRGFKQYF. CDR3 DNA: TGTGCCTCCCGGGACAGGGGATTCAAGCAGTACTTC.